This T cell receptor (beta chain) originates from a study of technical replicates of blood from several donors. The CDR3 loop spans 13 amino acids. Between the trimmed V and J ends, which lost 0 bases and 8 bases, there was a span of 11 bases. Germline V gives CDR1 SGHNT, CDR2 YYREEE (reference sequence). The data were produced by immunoSEQ multiplex PCR, yet TCRdb's version contains in-frame clones alone and is incomplete. There are fewer than 100,000 clones in the sample; around 97% occur only once, and about 0.27% lies in the top ten. Sequencing was performed on T cells isolated from PBMCs. This receptor was identified in a human donor in good health. The gene calls are TRBV5-4 and TRBJ1-2, with a weak D call TRBD1 (6 bases). CDR3 nucleotides: TGTGCCAGCAGCTTGGCTGGGGGCCTGGGCTACACCTTC. It encodes CASSLAGGLGYTF.